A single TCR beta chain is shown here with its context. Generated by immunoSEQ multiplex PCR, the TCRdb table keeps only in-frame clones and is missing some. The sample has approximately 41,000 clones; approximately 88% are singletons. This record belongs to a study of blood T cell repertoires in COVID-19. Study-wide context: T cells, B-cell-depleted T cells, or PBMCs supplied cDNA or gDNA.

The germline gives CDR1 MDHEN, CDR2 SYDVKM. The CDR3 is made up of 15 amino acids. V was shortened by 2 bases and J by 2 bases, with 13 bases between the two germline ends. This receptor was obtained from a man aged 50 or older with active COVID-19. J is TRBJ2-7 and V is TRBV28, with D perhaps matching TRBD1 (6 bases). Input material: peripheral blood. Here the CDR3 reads CASSLPGQDTYEQYF. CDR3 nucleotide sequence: TGTGCCAGCAGTTTACCGGGACAAGATACCTACGAGCAGTACTTC.